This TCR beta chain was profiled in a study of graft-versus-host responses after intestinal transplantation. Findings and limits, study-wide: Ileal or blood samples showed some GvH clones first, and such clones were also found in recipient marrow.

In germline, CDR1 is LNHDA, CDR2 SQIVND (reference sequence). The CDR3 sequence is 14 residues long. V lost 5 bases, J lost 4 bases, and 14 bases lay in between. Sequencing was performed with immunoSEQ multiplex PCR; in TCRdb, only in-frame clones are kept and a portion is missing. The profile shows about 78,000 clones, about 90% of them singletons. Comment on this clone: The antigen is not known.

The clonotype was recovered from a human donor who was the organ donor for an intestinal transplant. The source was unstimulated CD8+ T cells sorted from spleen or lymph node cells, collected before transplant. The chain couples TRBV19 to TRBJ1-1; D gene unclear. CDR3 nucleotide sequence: TGTGCCAGTAGTTTCCGACCTGAGGGCACTGAAGCTTTCTTT. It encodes CASSFRPEGTEAFF.